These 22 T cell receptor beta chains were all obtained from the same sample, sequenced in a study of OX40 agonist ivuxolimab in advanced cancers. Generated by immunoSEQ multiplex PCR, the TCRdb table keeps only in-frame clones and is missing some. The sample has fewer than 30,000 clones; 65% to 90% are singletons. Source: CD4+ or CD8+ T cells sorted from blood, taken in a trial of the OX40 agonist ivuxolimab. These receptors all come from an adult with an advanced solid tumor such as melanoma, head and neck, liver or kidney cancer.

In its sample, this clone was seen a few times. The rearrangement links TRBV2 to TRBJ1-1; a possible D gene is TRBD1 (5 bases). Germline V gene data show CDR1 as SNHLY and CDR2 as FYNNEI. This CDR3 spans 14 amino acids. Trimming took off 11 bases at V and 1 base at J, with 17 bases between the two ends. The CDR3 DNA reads TGTGCCCGGCGGGGACGAGGCGCGAACACTGAAGCTTTCTTT. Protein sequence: CARRGRGANTEAFF.

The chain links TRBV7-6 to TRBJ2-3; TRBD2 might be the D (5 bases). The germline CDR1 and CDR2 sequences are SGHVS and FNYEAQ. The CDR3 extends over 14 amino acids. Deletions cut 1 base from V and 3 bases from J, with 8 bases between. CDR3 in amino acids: CASSLVGETDTQYF. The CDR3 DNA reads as TGTGCCAGCAGCTTAGTCGGGGAGACAGATACGCAGTATTTT.

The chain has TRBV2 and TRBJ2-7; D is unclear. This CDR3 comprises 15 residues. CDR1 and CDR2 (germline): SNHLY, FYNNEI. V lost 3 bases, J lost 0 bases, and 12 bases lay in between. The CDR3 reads CASSESPIYSYEQYF. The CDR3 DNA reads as TGTGCCAGCAGTGAGAGCCCCATCTACTCCTACGAGCAGTACTTC.

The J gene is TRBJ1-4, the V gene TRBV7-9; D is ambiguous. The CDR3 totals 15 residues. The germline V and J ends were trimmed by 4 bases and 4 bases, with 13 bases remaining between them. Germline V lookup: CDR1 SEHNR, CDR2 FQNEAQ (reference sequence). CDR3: CASSSSDIVNEKLFF. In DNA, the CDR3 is TGTGCCAGCAGCTCATCCGACATAGTTAATGAAAAACTGTTTTTT. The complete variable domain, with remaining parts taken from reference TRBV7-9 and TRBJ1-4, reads DTGVSQNPRHKITKRGQNVTFRCDPISEHNRLYWYRQTLGQGPEFLTYFQNEAQLEKSRLLSDRFSAERPKGSFSTLEIQRTEQGDSAMYLCASSSSDIVNEKLFFGSGTQLSVL.

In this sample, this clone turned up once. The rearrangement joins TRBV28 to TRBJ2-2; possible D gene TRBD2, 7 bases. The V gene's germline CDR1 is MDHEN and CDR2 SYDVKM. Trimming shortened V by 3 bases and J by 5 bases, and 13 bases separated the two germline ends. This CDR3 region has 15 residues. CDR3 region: CASSFRGARTGELFF. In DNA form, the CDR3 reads TGTGCCAGCAGTTTTCGGGGGGCCAGGACCGGGGAGCTGTTTTTT.

This CDR3 reads CASSLVSGSSHNEQFF. CDR3 bases: TGTGCCAGCAGCTTAGTCTCGGGGTCTTCCCACAATGAGCAGTTCTTC. The V gene is TRBV5-4, the J gene TRBJ2-1; tentatively, D is TRBD2 (5 bases). Germline values: CDR1 SGHNT, CDR2 YYREEE (reference sequence). The CDR3 has 16 residues. Trimming shortened V by 2 bases and J by 5 bases, and 17 bases separated the two germline ends.

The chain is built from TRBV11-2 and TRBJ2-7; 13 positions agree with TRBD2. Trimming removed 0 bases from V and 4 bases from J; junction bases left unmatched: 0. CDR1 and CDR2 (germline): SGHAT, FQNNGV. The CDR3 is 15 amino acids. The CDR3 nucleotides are TGTGCCAGCAGCTTAGAACTAGCGGGGGGGTACGAGCAGTACTTC. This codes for CASSLELAGGYEQYF.

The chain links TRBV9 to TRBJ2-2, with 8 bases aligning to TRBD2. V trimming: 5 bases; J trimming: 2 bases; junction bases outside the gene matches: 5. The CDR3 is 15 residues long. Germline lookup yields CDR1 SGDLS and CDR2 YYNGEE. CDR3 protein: CASSVGTSNTGELFF. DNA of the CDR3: TGTGCCAGCAGTGTCGGGACTAGTAACACCGGGGAGCTGTTTTTT.

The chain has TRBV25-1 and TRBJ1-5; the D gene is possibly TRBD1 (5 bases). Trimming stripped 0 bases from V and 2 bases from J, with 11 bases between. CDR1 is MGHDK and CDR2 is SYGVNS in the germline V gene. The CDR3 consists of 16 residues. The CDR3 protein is CASSEYGIGGNQPQHF. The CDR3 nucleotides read TGTGCCAGCAGTGAATATGGGATAGGGGGCAATCAGCCCCAGCATTTT.

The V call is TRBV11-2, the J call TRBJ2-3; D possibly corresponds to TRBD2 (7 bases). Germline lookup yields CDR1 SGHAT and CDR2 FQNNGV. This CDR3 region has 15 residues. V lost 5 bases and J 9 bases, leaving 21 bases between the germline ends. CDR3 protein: CASSRNRDGRQTQYF. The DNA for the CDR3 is TGTGCCAGCAGCCGAAACAGGGACGGGAGGCAAACGCAGTATTTT.

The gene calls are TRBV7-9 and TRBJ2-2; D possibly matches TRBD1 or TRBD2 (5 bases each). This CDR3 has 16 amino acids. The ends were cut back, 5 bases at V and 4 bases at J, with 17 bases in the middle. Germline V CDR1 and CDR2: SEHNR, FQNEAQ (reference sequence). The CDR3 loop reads CASSPPSRDPTGELFF. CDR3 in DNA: TGTGCCAGCAGCCCCCCCAGCCGGGACCCCACCGGGGAGCTGTTTTTT.

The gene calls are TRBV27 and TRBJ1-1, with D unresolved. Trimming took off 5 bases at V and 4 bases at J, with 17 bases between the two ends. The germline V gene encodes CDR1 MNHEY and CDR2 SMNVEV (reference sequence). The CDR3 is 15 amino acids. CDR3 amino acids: CASSDISRVTTEAFF. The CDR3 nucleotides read TGTGCCAGCAGTGACATTTCGCGGGTGACCACTGAAGCTTTCTTT.

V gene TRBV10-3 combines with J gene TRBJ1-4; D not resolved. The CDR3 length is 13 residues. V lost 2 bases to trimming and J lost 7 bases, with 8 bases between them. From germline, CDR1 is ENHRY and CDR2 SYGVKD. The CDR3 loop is CAISESQAEKLFF. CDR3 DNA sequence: TGTGCCATCAGTGAGAGCCAGGCTGAAAAACTGTTTTTT.

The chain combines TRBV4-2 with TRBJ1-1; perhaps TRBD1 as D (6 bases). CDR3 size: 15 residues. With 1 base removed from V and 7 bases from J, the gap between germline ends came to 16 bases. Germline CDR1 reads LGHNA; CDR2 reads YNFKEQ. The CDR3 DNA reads TGTGCCAGCAGCCAAGCTCAGGGCAGGGGATATGAAGCTTTCTTT. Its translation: CASSQAQGRGYEAFF.

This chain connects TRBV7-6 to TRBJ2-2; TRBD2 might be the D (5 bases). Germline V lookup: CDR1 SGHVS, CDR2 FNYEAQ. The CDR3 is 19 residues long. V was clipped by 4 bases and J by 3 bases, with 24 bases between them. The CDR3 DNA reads TGTGCCAGCAGCTCCCCCTCCGGGGAAGGGCCAATTTACACCGGGGAGCTGTTTTTT. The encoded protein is CASSSPSGEGPIYTGELFF.

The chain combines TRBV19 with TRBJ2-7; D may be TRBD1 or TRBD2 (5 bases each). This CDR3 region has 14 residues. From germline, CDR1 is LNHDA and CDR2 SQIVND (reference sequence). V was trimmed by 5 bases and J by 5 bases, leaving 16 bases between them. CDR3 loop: CASSGTVAVNEQYF. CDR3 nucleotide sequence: TGTGCCAGTAGTGGGACGGTGGCGGTAAACGAGCAGTACTTC.

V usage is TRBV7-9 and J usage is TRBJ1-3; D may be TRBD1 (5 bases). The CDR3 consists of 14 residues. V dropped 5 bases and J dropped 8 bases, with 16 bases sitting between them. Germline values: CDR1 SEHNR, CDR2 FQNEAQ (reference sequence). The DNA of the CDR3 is TGTGCCAGCAGCGCAGCCGGTTCGGGGGACACCATATATTTT. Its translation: CASSAAGSGDTIYF.

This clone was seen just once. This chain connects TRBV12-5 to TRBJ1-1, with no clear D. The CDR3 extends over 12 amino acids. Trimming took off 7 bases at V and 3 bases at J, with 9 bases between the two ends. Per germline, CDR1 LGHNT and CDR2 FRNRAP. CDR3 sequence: CASANRDTEAFF. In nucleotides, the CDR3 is TGTGCTAGTGCCAATAGGGACACTGAAGCTTTCTTT.

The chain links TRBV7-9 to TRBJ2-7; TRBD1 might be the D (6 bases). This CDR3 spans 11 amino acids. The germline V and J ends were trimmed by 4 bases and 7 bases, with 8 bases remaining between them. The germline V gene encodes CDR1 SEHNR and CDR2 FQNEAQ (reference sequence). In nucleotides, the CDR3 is TGTGCCAGCAGCTCCGACAGGGAGCAGTACTTC. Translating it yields CASSSDREQYF.

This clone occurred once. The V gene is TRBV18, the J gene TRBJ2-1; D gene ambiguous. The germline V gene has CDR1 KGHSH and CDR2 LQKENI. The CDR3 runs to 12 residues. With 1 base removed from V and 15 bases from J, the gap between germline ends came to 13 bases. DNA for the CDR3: TGTGCCAGCTCACCACTGGGCCGATGGCGGTTCTTC. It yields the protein CASSPLGRWRFF. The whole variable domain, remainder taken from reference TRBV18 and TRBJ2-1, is NAGVMQNPRHLVRRRGQEARLRCSPMKGHSHVYWYRQLPEEGLKFMVYLQKENIIDESGMPKERFSAEFPKEGPSILRIQQVVRGDSAAYFCASSPLGRWRFFGPGTRLTVL.

The CDR3 nucleotides are TGTGCCAGCAGATCCGATGACGTCTATGGCTACACCTTC. Translated: CASRSDDVYGYTF. The chain couples TRBV28 to TRBJ1-2; unclear D gene. CDR1 MDHEN and CDR2 SYDVKM come from the germline V gene. The CDR3 runs 13 residues. Trimming pared 6 bases from V and 4 bases from J, leaving 12 bases between.

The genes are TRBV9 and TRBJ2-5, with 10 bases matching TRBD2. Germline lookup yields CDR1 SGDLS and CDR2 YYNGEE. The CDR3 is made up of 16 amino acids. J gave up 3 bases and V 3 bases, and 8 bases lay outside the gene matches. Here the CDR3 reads CASSALTGTSEETQYF. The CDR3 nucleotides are TGTGCCAGCAGCGCATTGACCGGGACTAGCGAAGAGACCCAGTACTTC.